This TCR beta chain was recovered during a study of cytomegalovirus exposure and HLA in healthy donors. There are a few counts of this clone. The CDR3 contains 13 residues. Germline CDR1 MDHEN, CDR2 SYDVKM. V lost 3 bases, J lost 3 bases, and 9 bases lay in between. Researchers ran the PCR with 60 Vbeta and 13 Jbeta primers. Sequencing used immunoSEQ multiplex PCR; TCRdb keeps in-frame clones, though not all of them. The sample yields more than 95,000 clones, 17% seen once. What was sequenced was PBMCs. The sequence derives from a female donor in good health and CMV-seropositive. The chain couples TRBV28 to TRBJ2-7; no definite D call. The CDR3: CASSFELFYEQYF. The CDR3 DNA is TGTGCCAGCAGTTTCGAACTATTCTACGAGCAGTACTTC.